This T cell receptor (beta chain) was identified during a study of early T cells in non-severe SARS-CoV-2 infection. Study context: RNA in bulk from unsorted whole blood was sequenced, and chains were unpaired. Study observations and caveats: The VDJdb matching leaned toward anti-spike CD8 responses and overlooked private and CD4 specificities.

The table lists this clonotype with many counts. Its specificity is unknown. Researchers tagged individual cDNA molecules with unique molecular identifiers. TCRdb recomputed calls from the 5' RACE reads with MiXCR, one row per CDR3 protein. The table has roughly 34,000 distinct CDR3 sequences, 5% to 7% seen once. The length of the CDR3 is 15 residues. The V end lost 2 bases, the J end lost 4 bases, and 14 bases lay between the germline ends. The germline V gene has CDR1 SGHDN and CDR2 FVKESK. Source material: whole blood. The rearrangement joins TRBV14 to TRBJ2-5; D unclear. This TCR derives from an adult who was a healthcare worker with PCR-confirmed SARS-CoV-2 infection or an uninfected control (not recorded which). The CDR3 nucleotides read TGTGCCAGCAGCCAATATGCGTCTGGGGTAGAGACCCAGTACTTC. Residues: CASSQYASGVETQYF.